These 8 T cell receptor beta chains came from one sample sequenced in a study of blood T cell repertoires in COVID-19. Libraries were prepared by immunoSEQ multiplex PCR; TCRdb keeps only in-frame clonotypes and omits some of them. The sample holds approximately 300,000 clones, around 90% seen once. The specimen sequenced was peripheral blood. The origin of the receptors is a woman younger than 45 with COVID-19, enrolled during active disease.

The rearrangement uses TRBV28 and TRBJ1-2; D not resolved. The V end lost 1 base, the J end lost 4 bases, and 13 bases lay between the germline ends. The CDR3 covers 15 residues. The germline V gene has CDR1 MDHEN and CDR2 SYDVKM. In nucleotides, the CDR3 is TGTGCCAGCAGTTTATTATCGGAACGGAGCTATGGCTACACCTTC. Its translation: CASSLLSERSYGYTF.

V and J are TRBV30 and TRBJ2-1; D unclear. Between the trimmed V and J ends, which lost 4 bases and 7 bases, there was a span of 14 bases. This CDR3 is built from 13 residues. Germline V gene lookup returns CDR1 GTSNPN and CDR2 SVGIG (reference sequence). This CDR3 is CAWIGPMRNEQFF. The CDR3, as DNA: TGTGCCTGGATTGGTCCTATGAGGAATGAGCAGTTCTTC.

This clone is a singleton in its sample. This sequence joins TRBV27 and TRBJ2-7, with D unclear. Germline V gene sequence: CDR1 MNHEY, CDR2 SMNVEV (reference sequence). This CDR3 is built from 12 residues. The V and J ends lost 6 bases and 5 bases respectively, with 11 bases between them. Written as DNA, the CDR3 is TGTGCCAGCAGCCATGGCCCCGACGAGCAGTACTTC. Amino acids: CASSHGPDEQYF.

This clone was picked up one time. The chain uses TRBV6-6 and TRBJ2-7, with D maybe TRBD2 (5 bases). CDR3 length: 14 amino acids. Germline loops: CDR1 MNHNY, CDR2 SVGAGI (reference sequence). V was shortened by 6 bases and J by 5 bases, with 17 bases between the two germline ends. In DNA form, the CDR3 reads TGTGCCAGCAGCCTGGACTTGAGTCGGAACGAGCAGTACTTC. Protein sequence: CASSLDLSRNEQYF.

The chain uses TRBV18 and TRBJ2-7; TRBD1 matches 7 bases. The CDR3 spans 14 residues. V was pared by 2 bases and J by 6 bases, with 7 bases of the junction left unmatched. Germline V CDR1 and CDR2: KGHSH, LQKENI. Here the CDR3 reads CASSPDRDAGEQYF. The CDR3 bases are TGTGCCAGCTCACCAGACAGGGATGCTGGCGAGCAGTACTTC.

This clone was seen once. The chain recombines TRBV7-2 with TRBJ1-2, with a tentative D call TRBD1 (6 bases). V lost 1 base to trimming and J lost 4 bases, with 22 bases between them. CDR1 SGHTA and CDR2 FQGNSA come from the germline V gene. CDR3 length equals 18 residues. CDR3 bases: TGTGCCAGCAGCTTAGTGGGGTTGAGGGACATAAGACTCTATGGCTACACCTTC. It translates to CASSLVGLRDIRLYGYTF.

A note on this clone: This sample includes further DNA sequences coding for the same CDR3. V is TRBV4-1 and J is TRBJ1-1; a weak D match, TRBD1 (5 bases). The germline V gene has CDR1 MGHRA and CDR2 YSYEKL. This CDR3 contains 15 residues. The germline V and J ends were trimmed by 0 bases and 3 bases, with 11 bases remaining between them. Here the CDR3 reads CASSQDPAGYTEAFF. The DNA of the CDR3 is TGCGCCAGCAGCCAAGATCCCGCAGGGTACACTGAAGCTTTCTTT.

This chain joins TRBV7-9 and TRBJ2-1; possibly TRBD2 for D (6 bases). The V end was cut by 1 base, the J end by 0 bases, with 7 bases between. CDR1 is SEHNR and CDR2 is FQNEAQ in the germline V gene (reference sequence). The CDR3 length is 15 residues. This chain's CDR3 is CASSLVGSSYNEQFF. The CDR3 DNA sequence: TGTGCCAGCAGCTTAGTCGGGAGCTCCTACAATGAGCAGTTCTTC.